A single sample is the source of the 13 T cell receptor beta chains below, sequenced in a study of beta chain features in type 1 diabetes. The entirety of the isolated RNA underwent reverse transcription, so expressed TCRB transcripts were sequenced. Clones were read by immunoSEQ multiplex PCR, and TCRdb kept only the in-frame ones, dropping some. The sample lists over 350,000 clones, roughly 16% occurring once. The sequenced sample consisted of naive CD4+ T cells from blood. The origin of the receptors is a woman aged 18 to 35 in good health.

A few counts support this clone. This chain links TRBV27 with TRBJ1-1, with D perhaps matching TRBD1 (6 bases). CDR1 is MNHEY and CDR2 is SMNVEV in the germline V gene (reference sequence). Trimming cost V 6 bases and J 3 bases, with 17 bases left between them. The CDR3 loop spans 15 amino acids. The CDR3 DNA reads TGTGCCAGCAGACGAGGTACAGGGATGTACACTGAAGCTTTCTTT. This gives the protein CASRRGTGMYTEAFF.

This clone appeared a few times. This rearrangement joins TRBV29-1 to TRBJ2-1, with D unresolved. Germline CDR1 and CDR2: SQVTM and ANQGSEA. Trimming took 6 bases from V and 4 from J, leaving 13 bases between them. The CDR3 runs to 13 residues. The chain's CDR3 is CSVWAPQYNEQFF. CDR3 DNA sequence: TGCAGCGTATGGGCACCGCAGTACAATGAGCAGTTCTTC.

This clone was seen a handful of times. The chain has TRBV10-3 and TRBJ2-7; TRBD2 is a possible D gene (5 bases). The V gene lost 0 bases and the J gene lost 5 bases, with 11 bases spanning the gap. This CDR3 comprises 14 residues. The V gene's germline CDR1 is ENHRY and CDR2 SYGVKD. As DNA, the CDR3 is TGTGCCATCAGTGAGTCGGAGGCAGTAAACGAGCAGTACTTC. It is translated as CAISESEAVNEQYF.

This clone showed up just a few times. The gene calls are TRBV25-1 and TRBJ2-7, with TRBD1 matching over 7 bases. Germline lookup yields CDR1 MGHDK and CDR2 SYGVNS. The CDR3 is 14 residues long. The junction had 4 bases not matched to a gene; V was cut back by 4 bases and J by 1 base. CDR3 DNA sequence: TGTGCCAGCAGTGGATGGACAGGTTCCTACGAGCAGTACTTC. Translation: CASSGWTGSYEQYF.

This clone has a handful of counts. CDR3: CASGEISGRSSYEQYF. DNA for the CDR3: TGTGCCAGTGGGGAGATTAGCGGGAGGAGCTCCTACGAGCAGTACTTC. The rearrangement uses TRBV2 and TRBJ2-7; 10 bases are a match to TRBD2. Losses at the gene ends were 9 bases for V and 0 bases for J; bases not matched to a gene: 11. This CDR3 spans 16 amino acids. Germline CDR1 is SNHLY and CDR2 is FYNNEI.

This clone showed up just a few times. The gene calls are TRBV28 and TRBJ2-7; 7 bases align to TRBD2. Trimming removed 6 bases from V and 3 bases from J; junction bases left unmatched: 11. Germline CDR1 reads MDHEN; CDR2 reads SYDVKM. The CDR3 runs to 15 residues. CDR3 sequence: CASSVSGGRVYEQYF. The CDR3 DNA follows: TGTGCCAGCAGCGTCAGCGGCGGGAGAGTCTACGAGCAGTACTTC.

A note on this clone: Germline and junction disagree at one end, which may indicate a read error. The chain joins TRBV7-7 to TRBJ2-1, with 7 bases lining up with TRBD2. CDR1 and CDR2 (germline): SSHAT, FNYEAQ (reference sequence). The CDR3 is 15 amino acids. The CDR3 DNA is TGTGCTAGCAGCTTAGCTGGGGTGGCGGGAGATGAGCAGTTCTTC. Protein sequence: CASSLAGVAGDEQFF. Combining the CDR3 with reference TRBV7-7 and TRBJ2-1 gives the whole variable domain GAGVSQSPRYKVTKRGQDVTLRCDPISSHATLYWYQQALGQGPEFLTYFNYEAQPDKSGLPSDRFSAERPEGSISTLTIQRTEQRDSAMYRCASSLAGVAGDEQFFGPGTRLTVL.

The chain's CDR3 is CASSQTTGYEFF. The CDR3 nucleotides are TGTGCCAGCAGCCAAACGACAGGGTACGAGTTCTTC. The genes are TRBV7-9 and TRBJ2-1, with 7 bases lining up with TRBD1. The ends lost 5 bases at V and 14 bases at J; junction bases unmatched: 9. The CDR3 is 12 amino acids. From germline, CDR1 is SEHNR and CDR2 FQNEAQ (reference sequence). Full variable domain (rest looked up from reference TRBV7-9 and TRBJ2-1): DTGVSQNPRHKITKRGQNVTFRCDPISEHNRLYWYRQTLGQGPEFLTYFQNEAQLEKSRLLSDRFSAERPKGSFSTLEIQRTEQGDSAMYLCASSQTTGYEFFGPGTRLTVL.

The CDR3: CASSFLLRGPYEQYF. The DNA for the CDR3 is TGTGCCAGCAGCTTTCTTTTGCGGGGACCCTACGAGCAGTACTTC. The rearrangement links TRBV7-9 to TRBJ2-7; TRBD2 is a possible D gene (6 bases). The CDR3 consists of 15 residues. The V end was cut by 3 bases, the J end by 2 bases, with 14 bases between. CDR1 SEHNR and CDR2 FQNEAQ come from the germline V gene (reference sequence).

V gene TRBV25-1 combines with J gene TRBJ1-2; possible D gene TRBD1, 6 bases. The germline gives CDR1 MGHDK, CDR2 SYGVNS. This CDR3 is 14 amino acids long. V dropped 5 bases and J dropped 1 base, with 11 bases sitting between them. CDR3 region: CASSFRQDNYGYTF. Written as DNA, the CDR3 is TGTGCCAGCAGTTTTCGACAGGATAACTATGGCTACACCTTC.

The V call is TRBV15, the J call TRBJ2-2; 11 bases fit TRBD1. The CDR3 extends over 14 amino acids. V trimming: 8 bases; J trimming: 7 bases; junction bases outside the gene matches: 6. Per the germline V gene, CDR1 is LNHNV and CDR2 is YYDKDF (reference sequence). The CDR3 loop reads CATGRDRGIGELFF. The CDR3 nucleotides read TGTGCCACCGGGAGGGACAGGGGGATCGGGGAGCTGTTTTTT.

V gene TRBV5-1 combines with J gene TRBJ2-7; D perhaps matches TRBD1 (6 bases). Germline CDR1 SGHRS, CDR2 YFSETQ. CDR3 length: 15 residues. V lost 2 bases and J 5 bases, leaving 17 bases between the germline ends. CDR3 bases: TGCGCCAGCAGCTTAACGGGGAACAGGGCCCACGAGCAGTACTTC. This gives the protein CASSLTGNRAHEQYF.

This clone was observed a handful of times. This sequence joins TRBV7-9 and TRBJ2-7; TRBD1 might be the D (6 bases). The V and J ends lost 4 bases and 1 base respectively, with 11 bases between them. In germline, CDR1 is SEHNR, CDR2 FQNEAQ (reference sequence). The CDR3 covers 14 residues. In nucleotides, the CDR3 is TGTGCCAGCAGCTGGGCAGGGGTTTCCTACGAGCAGTACTTC. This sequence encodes CASSWAGVSYEQYF.